This entry lists 32 T cell receptor beta chains sequenced from one sample in a study of T-cell reconstitution after alpha-beta-depleted transplantation in children. During its preparation, the TCRbeta library received unique molecular identifiers. TCRdb re-called the PCR reads with MiXCR, one entry per CDR3 protein. The sample has nearly 350,000 distinct CDR3 sequences; roughly 17% are singletons. The starting material was PBMCs, mostly from graft donor cells, obtained 360 days after TCRalphabeta/CD19-depleted stem cell transplant. The receptors shown here come from a male patient aged 2 to 9 who had a stem cell transplant for acute lymphoblastic leukemia, so the T cells may come from the graft donor.

A few counts support this clonotype. The chain is built from TRBV29-1 and TRBJ2-1, with TRBD1 as a possible D gene (6 bases). The CDR3 runs 16 residues. Germline assignment: CDR1 SQVTM and CDR2 ANQGSEA. V was pared by 5 bases and J by 4 bases, with 21 bases between. Here the CDR3 DNA reads TGCAGCGTTAGGGCGAGGGGGAGTGGGATTTACAATGAGCAGTTCTTC. It translates to CSVRARGSGIYNEQFF.

The V and J genes are TRBV3-1 and TRBJ2-5; D gene unclear. Germline CDR1 reads LGHDT; CDR2 reads YNNKEL (reference sequence). The CDR3 length is 15 residues. V was clipped by 0 bases and J by 1 base, with 9 bases between them. This CDR3 is CASSQDFPSQETQYF. CDR3 in DNA: TGTGCCAGCAGCCAAGATTTCCCATCCCAAGAGACCCAGTACTTC.

The chain combines TRBV7-2 with TRBJ1-2; TRBD1 might be the D (5 bases). Between the trimmed V and J ends, which lost 2 bases and 7 bases, there was a span of 11 bases. CDR1 SGHTA and CDR2 FQGNSA come from the germline V gene. This CDR3 is 13 amino acids long. CDR3 sequence: CASSLSRVPGYTF. CDR3 nucleotides: TGTGCCAGCAGCTTATCCAGGGTGCCTGGCTACACCTTC.

This clonotype has a handful of counts. Compared with germline, one end of the junction differs, possibly owing to a read error. This chain uses TRBV7-7 with TRBJ2-3; 12 nucleotides match TRBD2. Germline V gene sequence: CDR1 SSHAT, CDR2 FNYEAQ (reference sequence). This CDR3 has 16 amino acids. The CDR3 bases are TGTGCTAGCAGCTCTGGACTAGCGGGATCGAGAGATACGCAGTATTTT. Its translation: CASSSGLAGSRDTQYF.

This sequence joins TRBV6-1 and TRBJ2-7, with 10 bases that match TRBD1. Trimming at V came to 6 bases and at J to 0 bases, leaving 8 bases not matched to a gene. This CDR3 comprises 16 residues. Germline V CDR1 and CDR2: MNHNS, SASEGT. The CDR3 loop is CASRAPWTGGSYEQYF. The DNA for the CDR3 is TGTGCCAGCAGGGCCCCTTGGACAGGGGGCTCCTACGAGCAGTACTTC.

The rearrangement uses TRBV5-5 and TRBJ2-1, with TRBD2 identical over 10 bases. This CDR3 is built from 15 residues. Trimming at V came to 1 base and at J to 8 bases, leaving 6 bases not matched to a gene. From germline, CDR1 is SGHKS and CDR2 YYEKEE (reference sequence). In nucleotides, the CDR3 is TGTGCCAGCAGCTTGCCTAGCGGGAGATCTGATGAGCAGTTCTTC. Protein: CASSLPSGRSDEQFF.

The CDR3 sequence is CASSQDADRGNTGELFF. CDR3 DNA: TGTGCCAGCAGCCAAGATGCGGACAGGGGGAACACCGGGGAGCTGTTTTTT. V gene TRBV14 combines with J gene TRBJ2-2; the match to TRBD1 covers 9 bases. Per the germline V gene, CDR1 is SGHDN and CDR2 is FVKESK. The CDR3 has 17 amino acids. V shed 0 bases, J shed 1 base, and the junction held 3 bases outside the gene matches. Filled out from reference TRBV14 and TRBJ2-2, the complete variable domain reads EAGVTQFPSHSVIEKGQTVTLRCDPISGHDNLYWYRRVMGKEIKFLLHFVKESKQDESGMPNNRFLAERTGGTYSTLKVQPAELEDSGVYFCASSQDADRGNTGELFFGEGSRLTVL.

The chain couples TRBV29-1 to TRBJ2-3, with D unresolved. Germline-derived CDR1 and CDR2 are SQVTM and ANQGSEA. V lost 3 bases and J lost 0, with 10 bases in between. The CDR3 is made up of 14 amino acids. The CDR3 loop reads CSVEGHASTDTQYF. The CDR3 DNA sequence: TGCAGCGTTGAGGGCCACGCTAGCACAGATACGCAGTATTTT.

This chain links TRBV5-1 with TRBJ1-6; no reliable D call. The V gene's germline CDR1 is SGHRS and CDR2 YFSETQ. This CDR3 region has 16 residues. The V gene lost 3 bases and the J gene lost 8 bases, with 18 bases spanning the gap. CDR3 sequence (DNA): TGCGCCAGCAGCTGGGGTTTATCTCGAAACGATTCACCCCTCCACTTT. Its protein is CASSWGLSRNDSPLHF.

This chain links TRBV5-4 with TRBJ2-1; no clear D. The CDR3 extends over 17 amino acids. CDR1 is SGHNT and CDR2 is YYREEE in the germline V gene (reference sequence). V lost 2 bases and J 0 bases, leaving 15 bases between the germline ends. CDR3 DNA: TGTGCCAGCAGCTTAGGTGGGATCCTTAGCTCCTACAATGAGCAGTTCTTC. Its translation: CASSLGGILSSYNEQFF.

In this sample, this clonotype turned up a few times. The chain carries TRBV5-1 and TRBJ1-1; maybe TRBD1 (5 bases). The germline CDR1 and CDR2 sequences are SGHRS and YFSETQ. V gave up 4 bases and J gave up 5 bases, with 9 bases separating them. This CDR3 contains 12 residues. DNA of the CDR3: TGCGCCAGCAGCCTATCAGGGACTGAAGCTTTCTTT. Protein product: CASSLSGTEAFF.

This clonotype was counted a few times. The rearrangement uses TRBV6-5 and TRBJ2-1; D ambiguous. Trimming removed 0 bases from V and 4 bases from J, with 7 bases in between. CDR3 size: 14 residues. Germline CDR1 reads MNHEY; CDR2 reads SVGAGI. In DNA form, the CDR3 reads TGTGCCAGCAGTTACTCGCCCAATTACAATGAGCAGTTCTTC. It yields the protein CASSYSPNYNEQFF.

Concerning this clonotype itself: Compared with germline, one end of the junction differs, possibly owing to a read error. This chain links TRBV24-1 with TRBJ2-1, with D hard to call. The CDR3 extends over 13 amino acids. From germline, CDR1 is KGHDR and CDR2 SFDVKD. CDR3 residues: CATSDSLYDEQFF. Written as DNA, the CDR3 is TGTGCCACCAGTGATTCCCTCTACGATGAGCAGTTCTTC.

This clonotype was counted only a few times. This sequence joins TRBV3-1 and TRBJ2-1; TRBD2 agrees at 7 bases. Germline lookup yields CDR1 LGHDT and CDR2 YNNKEL (reference sequence). V dropped 1 base and J dropped 3; count of bases not matched to a gene: 6. This CDR3 contains 16 residues. The CDR3, as DNA: TGTGCCAGCAGCCAAGTTTACGAGCGGGGCTACAATGAGCAGTTCTTC. Protein product: CASSQVYERGYNEQFF.

This clonotype was seen at least ten times. This sequence joins TRBV20-1 and TRBJ2-1; the match to TRBD2 covers 7 bases. Per germline, CDR1 DFQATT and CDR2 SNEGSKA (reference sequence). Unmatched junction bases numbered 11, after V lost 3 bases and J lost 3 bases. This CDR3 has 16 amino acids. The chain's CDR3 is CSASPSLAARYNEQFF. The CDR3 nucleotides read TGCAGTGCTAGCCCTTCCCTAGCGGCCCGCTACAATGAGCAGTTCTTC.

The chain links TRBV18 to TRBJ2-7; TRBD1 is a possible D gene (5 bases). Trimming cost V 6 bases and J 5 bases, with 14 bases left between them. The V gene's germline CDR1 is KGHSH and CDR2 LQKENI. CDR3 length equals 13 residues. CDR3 in amino acids: CASSPDSFDEQYF. CDR3 nucleotides: TGTGCCAGCTCGCCTGACAGTTTCGACGAGCAGTACTTC.

CDR3 region: CASSQSRDRVSGANVLTF. The CDR3 bases are TGTGCCAGCAGCCAGTCCCGGGACAGGGTCTCTGGGGCCAACGTCCTGACTTTC. This chain connects TRBV16 to TRBJ2-6, with TRBD1 matching 9 bases. This CDR3 is built from 18 residues. Trimming cost V 3 bases and J 0 bases; bases outside gene matches: 6. Looked up from germline, CDR1 is KGHSY and CDR2 is FQNENV.

Ten or more counts support this clonotype. The rearrangement links TRBV4-1 to TRBJ2-1; D gene ambiguous. Trimming stripped 0 bases from V and 11 bases from J, with 11 bases between. Germline V gene data show CDR1 as MGHRA and CDR2 as YSYEKL. The CDR3 is made up of 13 amino acids. The CDR3 sequence: CASSQDKVGKQFF. As DNA, the CDR3 is TGCGCCAGCAGCCAAGATAAGGTGGGGAAGCAGTTCTTC.

The chain carries TRBV20-1 and TRBJ1-5, with D perhaps TRBD1 (5 bases). Trimming left V 0 bases short and J 1 base short, with 10 bases between. Germline assignment: CDR1 DFQATT and CDR2 SNEGSKA (reference sequence). This CDR3 has 15 amino acids. The CDR3, as DNA: TGCAGTGCTAGAGATCGCGGGGGAAGCAATCAGCCCCAGCATTTT. Amino acid sequence: CSARDRGGSNQPQHF.

The chain has TRBV20-1 and TRBJ2-3; TRBD2 matches at 8 bases. CDR3 size: 13 residues. The germline V gene has CDR1 DFQATT and CDR2 SNEGSKA (reference sequence). After removal of 5 bases from V and 1 base from J, the junction contained 2 bases not matched to a gene. CDR3 bases: TGCAGTGCTCACGGGGGGGGCACAGATACGCAGTATTTT. Translating it yields CSAHGGGTDTQYF.

This chain uses TRBV28 with TRBJ2-7, with TRBD2 matching over 10 bases. The CDR3 has 15 amino acids. V trimming: 2 bases; J trimming: 0 bases; junction bases outside the gene matches: 1. Germline loops: CDR1 MDHEN, CDR2 SYDVKM. CDR3 nucleotide sequence: TGTGCCAGCAGTTTACTAGCGGGGGACTCCTACGAGCAGTACTTC. The encoded protein is CASSLLAGDSYEQYF.

This clonotype occurred a few times. The gene calls are TRBV4-1 and TRBJ2-5; D is possibly TRBD1 or TRBD2 (5 bases each). V shed 4 bases and J shed 4 bases, with 13 bases lying between them. CDR1 is MGHRA and CDR2 is YSYEKL in the germline V gene. The CDR3 is 14 residues long. The CDR3 region is CASSPGTLRETQYF. The CDR3 nucleotides read TGCGCCAGCAGCCCCGGGACCCTCCGAGAGACCCAGTACTTC.

This clonotype occurred a few times. This chain joins TRBV6-1 and TRBJ1-5, with 8 bases aligning to TRBD1. J was trimmed by 1 base and V by 3 bases; bases with no gene match: 14. Per the germline V gene, CDR1 is MNHNS and CDR2 is SASEGT. The CDR3 loop spans 19 amino acids. The CDR3, as DNA: TGTGCCAGCAGTGATGCCTTCGGACAGGGCCTTTCCAGCAATCAGCCCCAGCATTTT. It specifies CASSDAFGQGLSSNQPQHF.

This chain links TRBV9 with TRBJ2-5; 8 bases are a match to TRBD2. The J segment lost 5 bases and the V segment lost 0 bases, leaving 6 bases of the junction unmatched. The CDR3 is 15 residues long. The germline CDR1 and CDR2 sequences are SGDLS and YYNGEE. DNA of the CDR3: TGTGCCAGCAGCGTAGTGGCGGGAGGTTTTGAGACCCAGTACTTC. As protein: CASSVVAGGFETQYF.

This chain uses TRBV20-1 with TRBJ2-7; TRBD2 agrees at 10 bases. Germline CDR1 and CDR2: DFQATT and SNEGSKA (reference sequence). Germline trimming cut 2 bases from V and 4 bases from J; bases unmatched to any gene: 8. CDR3 length equals 15 residues. The CDR3 sequence: CSARSSSGSLYEQYF. For the CDR3, the DNA is TGCAGTGCTAGATCGTCTAGCGGGAGTCTTTACGAGCAGTACTTC.

This clonotype was observed once. The chain employs TRBV6-1 and TRBJ2-5, with no clear D. The V gene's germline CDR1 is MNHNS and CDR2 SASEGT. V lost 5 bases and J 2 bases, leaving 21 bases between the germline ends. CDR3 size: 17 residues. DNA for the CDR3: TGTGCCAGCAGTAAAGGAGATCGGTCTAGTTGGCAAGAGACCCAGTACTTC. It is translated as CASSKGDRSSWQETQYF.

This clonotype has at least ten counts. The V call is TRBV5-5, the J call TRBJ2-7; 9 nucleotides line up with TRBD1. The J segment lost 3 bases and the V segment lost 3 bases, leaving 4 bases of the junction unmatched. CDR3 length: 14 amino acids. Germline CDR1 and CDR2: SGHKS and YYEKEE (reference sequence). CDR3 loop: CASSSDRGLYEQYF. The DNA for the CDR3 is TGTGCCAGCAGCTCGGACAGGGGACTCTACGAGCAGTACTTC.

This clonotype was counted at least ten times. The gene calls are TRBV29-1 and TRBJ2-3; TRBD2 is a possible D gene (7 bases). This CDR3 is 13 amino acids long. V shed 1 base and J shed 7 bases, with 12 bases lying between them. The germline V gene has CDR1 SQVTM and CDR2 ANQGSEA. CDR3 region: CSVEGGGAHTQYF. CDR3 nucleotide sequence: TGCAGCGTTGAAGGGGGGGGCGCCCATACGCAGTATTTT.

The rearrangement uses TRBV20-1 and TRBJ2-1; D possibly corresponds to TRBD1 (5 bases). Germline CDR1 reads DFQATT; CDR2 reads SNEGSKA (reference sequence). The CDR3 extends over 15 amino acids. Trimming took 0 bases from V and 4 from J, leaving 13 bases between them. The CDR3: CSARDLPRDYNEQFF. The CDR3 DNA sequence: TGCAGTGCTAGAGATCTCCCCAGGGATTACAATGAGCAGTTCTTC.

This clonotype was seen many times. This rearrangement joins TRBV27 to TRBJ2-4, with 8 positions matching TRBD1. Germline-derived CDR1 and CDR2 are MNHEY and SMNVEV (reference sequence). CDR3 length: 17 residues. V was clipped by 5 bases and J by 6 bases; unmatched bases: 15. In nucleotides, the CDR3 is TGTGCCAGCAGTCCTCACGCCGGGCAGGGGGCGCGAAACATTCAGTACTTC. Translation gives CASSPHAGQGARNIQYF.

This chain uses TRBV7-9 with TRBJ2-1; 10 bases align to TRBD1. With 6 bases clipped from V and 4 bases from J, the junction kept 9 bases outside the gene matches. This CDR3 has 16 amino acids. Looked up from germline, CDR1 is SEHNR and CDR2 is FQNEAQ (reference sequence). The CDR3 protein is CASSFPGQGGYNEQFF. CDR3 coding DNA: TGTGCCAGCAGTTTTCCTGGACAGGGGGGGTACAATGAGCAGTTCTTC.

The chain links TRBV21-1 to TRBJ2-1; the DNA was not used to check the table's D call, TRBD2. TRBV21-1 is labeled a pseudogene. There are 17 residues in the CDR3. This CDR3 reads CASSKGVGTSGNNEQFF. The CDR3 DNA is TGTGCCAGCAGCAAAGGGGTCGGGACTAGCGGTAACAATGAGCAGTTCTTC.